What follows is one T cell receptor (beta chain) and its context. The data belong to a study of monozygotic twins with inflammatory bowel disease. TCRdb reprocessed the 5' RACE reads and stores each CDR3 protein as one record, lacking DNA. The sample's table shows around 400,000 distinct CDR3 sequences. Source material: blood. The clonotype originates from a human donor with ulcerative colitis or Crohn's disease, or a healthy co-twin of an affected twin (not recorded which).

Here the CDR3 reads CASSQESGRFTEAFF. The chain carries TRBV14 and TRBJ1-1; TCRdb designates TRBD1, a call that cannot be tested without DNA. The CDR3 sequence is 15 residues long. Germline V lookup: CDR1 SGHDN, CDR2 FVKESK. Drawing the rest from reference TRBV14 and TRBJ1-1, the complete variable domain is EAGVTQFPSHSVIEKGQTVTLRCDPISGHDNLYWYRRVMGKEIKFLLHFVKESKQDESGMPNNRFLAERTGGTYSTLKVQPAELEDSGVYFCASSQESGRFTEAFFGQGTRLTVV.